A single sample gave rise to the 15 T cell receptor beta chains below, sequenced in a study of CD4 T cells in relation to SARS-CoV-2 and coronaviruses. Here immunoSEQ multiplex PCR was the method, and the copy in TCRdb shows in-frame clones only, minus some. The data show under 25,000 clones, around 80% seen once. Their target antigens are unknown. Unexposed donor CD4+ T cells date from 2011-2018, before the COVID-19 pandemic. CD4+ T cells were isolated from the cells after nine to eleven days of culture. Input material: CD4+ T cells from PBMCs, cultured in vitro. The receptors shown here come from a human donor in good health.

This rearrangement joins TRBV11-2 to TRBJ2-3; possible D gene TRBD2, 7 bases. This CDR3 is built from 15 residues. CDR1 and CDR2 (germline): SGHAT, FQNNGV. The V end was cut by 5 bases, the J end by 1 base, with 13 bases between. The chain's CDR3 is CASSDGGGRTDTQYF. The CDR3 nucleotides are TGTGCCAGCAGCGATGGGGGGGGCCGCACAGATACGCAGTATTTT.

V gene TRBV10-3 combines with J gene TRBJ1-6, with 8 bases lining up with TRBD1. The CDR3 runs 12 residues. Germline V gene data show CDR1 as ENHRY and CDR2 as SYGVKD. V gave up 7 bases and J gave up 10 bases; unmatched junction bases: 3. The CDR3 sequence: CAIKTGDSPLHF. CDR3 nucleotide sequence: TGTGCCATCAAGACAGGGGACTCACCCCTCCACTTT.

This clone was observed a handful of times. The chain employs TRBV27 and TRBJ2-7; 8 bases match TRBD1. The CDR3 sequence is 15 residues long. The germline V gene has CDR1 MNHEY and CDR2 SMNVEV (reference sequence). The junction had 7 bases not matched to a gene; V was cut back by 2 bases and J by 4 bases. The chain's CDR3 is CASSLRTGWEYEQYF. CDR3 sequence (DNA): TGTGCCAGCAGTTTAAGGACAGGGTGGGAATACGAGCAGTACTTC.

The V call is TRBV7-6, the J call TRBJ2-7; TRBD1 matches at 10 bases. The germline gives CDR1 SGHVS, CDR2 FNYEAQ. The length of the CDR3 is 16 residues. The V and J ends lost 1 base and 3 bases, in that order; junction bases with no gene match: 6. The DNA of the CDR3 is TGTGCCAGCAGCTTAGATGGGACAGGGGATTTCTACGAGCAGTACTTC. Translated, it gives CASSLDGTGDFYEQYF. The entire variable domain, with the rest obtained from reference TRBV7-6 and TRBJ2-7, is as follows: GAGVSQSPRYKVTKRGQDVALRCDPISGHVSLYWYRQALGQGPEFLTYFNYEAQQDKSGLPNDRFSAERPEGSISTLTIQRTEQRDSAMYRCASSLDGTGDFYEQYFGPGTRLTVT.

This clone was seen only a few times. V and J are TRBV28 and TRBJ2-1; D unresolved. Germline CDR1 reads MDHEN; CDR2 reads SYDVKM. The CDR3 length is 14 residues. V lost 7 bases, J lost 5 bases, and 15 bases lay in between. This CDR3 reads CASNPSLGNNEQFF. The CDR3 nucleotides read TGTGCCAGCAATCCTTCGCTAGGAAACAATGAGCAGTTCTTC.

The sample holds one count of this clone. The chain uses TRBV12-5 and TRBJ1-5; 7 bases match TRBD1. Germline CDR1 LGHNT, CDR2 FRNRAP. This CDR3 has 16 residues. V trimming: 3 bases; J trimming: 1 base; junction bases outside the gene matches: 6. The CDR3 DNA is TGTGCTAGTGGTTTCGGGTCAGGGGGAAGCAATCAGCCCCAGCATTTT. Translating gives CASGFGSGGSNQPQHF.

A few counts support this clone. V usage is TRBV4-2 and J usage is TRBJ2-7; 15 nucleotides align to TRBD2. The V gene end was trimmed by 5 bases and the J gene end by 5 bases; junction bases not matched to a gene: 10. Germline V gene sequence: CDR1 LGHNA, CDR2 YNFKEQ. The CDR3 loop spans 17 amino acids. The CDR3 nucleotides read TGTGCCAGCAGCTCTCGGACTAGCGGGAGGGCTAGGGACGAGCAGTACTTC. This translates into CASSSRTSGRARDEQYF.

The chain carries TRBV4-3 and TRBJ1-1; no reliable D call. This CDR3 is 16 amino acids long. Looked up from germline, CDR1 is LGHNA and CDR2 is YSLEER. Trimming took 0 bases from V and 4 from J, leaving 15 bases between them. The CDR3 DNA is TGCGCCAGCAGCCAAGACTACATGGAAGACATCACTGAAGCTTTCTTT. This translates into CASSQDYMEDITEAFF.

Written as DNA, the CDR3 is TGTGCCAGCAGTGATGGGGGCGTAAGCTCTGGAAACACCATATATTTT. Its translation is CASSDGGVSSGNTIYF. The V and J genes are TRBV25-1 and TRBJ1-3; possibly TRBD1 for D (6 bases). V was shortened by 3 bases and J by 0 bases, with 12 bases between the two germline ends. This CDR3 region has 16 residues. Germline CDR1 and CDR2: MGHDK and SYGVNS.

The chain has TRBV4-2 and TRBJ2-7; a weak D match, TRBD1 (6 bases). The V end lost 0 bases, the J end lost 6 bases, and 18 bases lay between the germline ends. This CDR3 region has 16 residues. Germline V gene data show CDR1 as LGHNA and CDR2 as YNFKEQ. Here the CDR3 DNA reads TGTGCCAGCAGCCAAGATGATCAGGACAGAGGTGGCGAGCAGTACTTC. Its protein is CASSQDDQDRGGEQYF.

This clone has a handful of counts. The rearrangement links TRBV9 to TRBJ1-2; TRBD1 might be the D (5 bases). Trimming removed 7 bases at V and 6 bases at J, with 10 bases between. Germline V gene sequence: CDR1 SGDLS, CDR2 YYNGEE. This CDR3 comprises 11 residues. CDR3 nucleotides: TGTGCCAGCTGGGGGAGGAATGGCTACACCTTC. Residues: CASWGRNGYTF.

Only a few counts were recorded for this clone. V gene TRBV7-2 combines with J gene TRBJ2-3, with TRBD1 as a possible D gene (10 bases). Per germline, CDR1 SGHTA and CDR2 FQGNSA. The CDR3 consists of 16 residues. V lost 5 bases to trimming and J lost 4 bases, with 19 bases between them. The CDR3: CASSRDRGLAADTQYF. The CDR3 DNA reads TGTGCCAGCAGCAGGGACAGGGGACTAGCCGCAGATACGCAGTATTTT.

This clone was counted a single time. V gene TRBV3-1 (or the pseudogene TRBV3-2) combines with J gene TRBJ1-2, with no clear D. In germline, CDR1 is LGHDT, CDR2 YNNKEL (reference sequence). Trimming removed 0 bases at V and 8 bases at J, with 7 bases between. CDR3 size: 12 residues. CDR3 amino acids: CASSQEGRGYTF. In DNA form, the CDR3 reads TGTGCCAGCAGCCAAGAGGGTAGGGGCTACACCTTC.

V usage is TRBV2 and J usage is TRBJ1-6, with D possibly being TRBD1 (5 bases). This CDR3 has 15 amino acids. V lost 6 bases, J lost 9 bases, and 18 bases lay in between. Germline V lookup: CDR1 SNHLY, CDR2 FYNNEI. The CDR3 protein is CASRGVSTPSSPLHF. CDR3 DNA sequence: TGTGCCAGCAGGGGGGTCAGTACGCCTAGTTCACCCCTCCACTTT. Complete variable domain (other parts from reference TRBV2 and TRBJ1-6): EPEVTQTPSHQVTQMGQEVILRCVPISNHLYFYWYRQILGQKVEFLVSFYNNEISEKSEIFDDQFSVERPDGSNFTLKIRSTKLEDSAMYFCASRGVSTPSSPLHFGNGTRLTVT.

The chain uses TRBV6-2 or TRBV6-3 and TRBJ2-4, with D possibly TRBD2 on 6 matching bases. Germline V gene lookup returns CDR1 MNHEY and CDR2 SVGEGT. Trimming took 2 bases from V and 9 from J, leaving 14 bases between them. There are 14 residues in the CDR3. The CDR3 sequence: CASSYKAPEGIQYF. CDR3 nucleotide sequence: TGTGCCAGCAGTTACAAGGCACCGGAGGGCATTCAGTACTTC.